Here is one TCR beta chain with its context. Its antigen is not known. This sample was included in a study of cytomegalovirus exposure and HLA in healthy donors. Study-wide points: Excluded: some indistinguishable V segments such as TRBV6-2 and TRBV6-3. The study put 160 or so TCR beta chains on its list as cytomegalovirus-associated.

The CDR3 is 14 amino acids. CDR1 is SGHAT and CDR2 is FQNNGV in the germline V gene. Trimming took off 1 base at V and 7 bases at J, with 14 bases between the two ends. The PCR was carried out with 60 Vbeta primers and 13 Jbeta primers. Sequencing used immunoSEQ multiplex PCR; TCRdb keeps in-frame clones, though not all of them. The table includes 40,000 to 55,000 clones, approximately 85% detected once. The sequence derives from a boy between 10 and 17 years old in good health and CMV-seropositive. The sample was PBMCs. The chain links TRBV11-2 to TRBJ2-7; D is perhaps TRBD2 (5 bases). This chain's CDR3 is CASSLVGSRGEQYF. CDR3 nucleotides: TGTGCCAGCAGCTTAGTGGGCAGCCGGGGTGAGCAGTACTTC.